What follows are 18 T cell receptor beta chains derived from one specimen sequenced in a study of T-cell memory formation after mild COVID-19. TCRdb reprocessed the 5' RACE reads with MiXCR, giving one entry per CDR3 protein. The repertoire holds around 470,000 distinct CDR3 sequences, around 19% seen once, with 7.5% to 9.5% in the top ten. The sample comprised PBMCs or a T cell subset sorted from them (not recorded which). The receptors come from an adult woman who had mild COVID-19 (a few samples of this study predate the infection). Cell type and time point are not known.

This chain links TRBV19 with TRBJ1-2; 8 bases agree with TRBD1. This CDR3 contains 15 residues. V dropped 6 bases and J dropped 3; count of bases not matched to a gene: 9. The V gene's germline CDR1 is LNHDA and CDR2 SQIVND (reference sequence). The CDR3, as DNA: TGTGCCAGTAGCCCGACAGGGGCAGGCGACTATGGCTACACCTTC. The encoded protein is CASSPTGAGDYGYTF.

Here the CDR3 reads CASSQMGSEGKTQYF. The CDR3, as DNA: TGTGCCAGCAGCCAAATGGGCAGCGAAGGAAAGACCCAGTACTTC. This sequence joins TRBV3-1 and TRBJ2-5; D is unresolved. The CDR3 has 15 residues. CDR1 LGHDT and CDR2 YNNKEL come from the germline V gene (reference sequence). V shed 2 bases and J shed 6 bases, with 16 bases lying between them.

The chain uses TRBV15 and TRBJ2-1; 11 bases are a match to TRBD2. This CDR3 contains 16 residues. The V and J ends lost 5 bases and 9 bases, in that order; junction bases with no gene match: 12. Germline V gives CDR1 LNHNV, CDR2 YYDKDF (reference sequence). The CDR3, as DNA: TGTGCCACCAGCTTAGAGCTAGCGGGGGGTAGCAGTGAGCAGTTCTTC. Protein: CATSLELAGGSSEQFF.

This clonotype was seen a handful of times. The chain is built from TRBV20-1 and TRBJ1-6, with 9 bases fitting TRBD1. Per germline, CDR1 DFQATT and CDR2 SNEGSKA (reference sequence). The V gene end was trimmed by 2 bases and the J gene end by 7 bases; junction bases not matched to a gene: 21. CDR3 length: 20 residues. The CDR3 sequence: CSARPYTSTTGGNVNSPLHF. CDR3 bases: TGCAGTGCTAGACCCTACACCTCGACCACAGGGGGCAACGTCAATTCACCCCTCCACTTT.

This sequence joins TRBV6-6 and TRBJ2-2; 9 nucleotides line up with TRBD2. CDR3 length equals 20 residues. Germline CDR1 reads MNHNY; CDR2 reads SVGAGI (reference sequence). V shed 0 bases and J 0 bases; nucleotides not matched to a gene: 11. The CDR3 spells CASSYSISPAGGSNTGELFF. The CDR3 DNA reads as TGTGCCAGCAGTTACTCGATTAGTCCGGCGGGGGGGTCGAACACCGGGGAGCTGTTTTTT.

This clonotype has just a few counts. CDR3 DNA sequence: TGCGCCAGCAGCAGGGAGATCAGCTCCTACAATGAGCAGTTCTTC. Its protein product is CASSREISSYNEQFF. The chain links TRBV5-1 to TRBJ2-1; the D gene is possibly TRBD2 (5 bases). The CDR3 extends over 15 amino acids. Per the germline V gene, CDR1 is SGHRS and CDR2 is YFSETQ. V lost 4 bases and J 0 bases, leaving 11 bases between the germline ends.

This clonotype has a handful of counts. CDR3 DNA sequence: TGTGCCAGCAGCACTCGACAGGGGGGAGGAATGGGCACAGATACGCAGTATTTT. It specifies CASSTRQGGGMGTDTQYF. This rearrangement joins TRBV11-2 to TRBJ2-3, with 9 bases lining up with TRBD1. This CDR3 contains 18 residues. J gave up 1 base and V 5 bases, and 13 bases lay outside the gene matches. Germline CDR1 is SGHAT and CDR2 is FQNNGV.

V is TRBV4-3 and J is TRBJ2-7, with 7 bases that match TRBD1. Losses at the gene ends were 2 bases for V and 0 bases for J; bases not matched to a gene: 4. Germline V gives CDR1 LGHNA, CDR2 YSLEER. The CDR3 runs 15 residues. In DNA form, the CDR3 reads TGCGCCAGCAGCCAACACGGGACAGACTCCTACGAGCAGTACTTC. This translates into CASSQHGTDSYEQYF.

In DNA, the CDR3 is TGCGCCAGCAGCCAAGAAGGCGTCAGGGACGAGCAGTACTTC. Translation gives CASSQEGVRDEQYF. This sequence joins TRBV4-1 and TRBJ2-7; tentatively, D is TRBD1 (5 bases). The CDR3 runs 14 residues. Germline CDR1 MGHRA, CDR2 YSYEKL. V was cut by 0 bases and J by 5 bases, with 11 bases left in between.

The chain carries TRBV15 and TRBJ1-5, with TRBD1 matching over 7 bases. This CDR3 is built from 15 residues. Germline CDR1 reads LNHNV; CDR2 reads YYDKDF (reference sequence). The V and J ends lost 1 base and 0 bases, in that order; junction bases with no gene match: 0. CDR3 amino acids: CATSRGQGSNQPQHF. Written as DNA, the CDR3 is TGTGCCACCAGCAGAGGACAGGGTAGCAATCAGCCCCAGCATTTT. Looking up the rest from reference TRBV15 and TRBJ1-5 gives the full variable domain: DAMVIQNPRYQVTQFGKPVTLSCSQTLNHNVMYWYQQKSSQAPKLLFHYYDKDFNNEADTPDNFQSRRPNTSFCFLDIRSPGLGDTAMYLCATSRGQGSNQPQHFGDGTRLSIL.

The V gene is TRBV20-1, the J gene TRBJ1-6; D is unresolved. Trimming shortened V by 6 bases and J by 2 bases, and 5 bases separated the two germline ends. This CDR3 is built from 12 residues. Germline V CDR1 and CDR2: DFQATT, SNEGSKA (reference sequence). The CDR3 spells CSAMAYNSPLHF. The CDR3 bases are TGCAGTGCAATGGCCTATAATTCACCCCTCCACTTT.

V and J are TRBV10-3 and TRBJ1-1; the D gene is possibly TRBD1 (5 bases). This CDR3 region has 15 residues. Per the germline V gene, CDR1 is ENHRY and CDR2 is SYGVKD. Trimming removed 6 bases at V and 6 bases at J, with 20 bases between. In DNA form, the CDR3 reads TGTGCCATCAGGATTGGGGAGGGGCCGACGGCTGAAGCTTTCTTT. Translated: CAIRIGEGPTAEAFF.

This chain uses TRBV15 with TRBJ2-1; 11 positions match TRBD1. Germline V lookup: CDR1 LNHNV, CDR2 YYDKDF (reference sequence). CDR3 length: 17 residues. Trimming removed 6 bases from V and 4 bases from J; junction bases left unmatched: 11. This CDR3 is CATSRYPGTGGYNEQFF. CDR3 DNA sequence: TGTGCCACCAGTCGTTACCCTGGGACAGGGGGTTACAATGAGCAGTTCTTC.

There are many counts of this clonotype. V usage is TRBV5-5 and J usage is TRBJ2-7; TRBD1 matches 8 bases. CDR3 size: 14 residues. The ends lost 3 bases at V and 6 bases at J; junction bases unmatched: 8. CDR1 and CDR2 from the germline V gene are SGHKS and YYEKEE (reference sequence). The CDR3, as DNA: TGTGCCAGCAGCTGGGGGACAGGAGGGGCCGAGCAGTACTTC. It encodes CASSWGTGGAEQYF.

The genes are TRBV7-9 and TRBJ2-3, with TRBD2 identical over 8 bases. Germline assignment: CDR1 SEHNR and CDR2 FQNEAQ (reference sequence). This CDR3 has 11 amino acids. V gave up 5 bases and J gave up 15 bases; unmatched junction bases: 7. Written as DNA, the CDR3 is TGTGCCAGCAGCCCGCGGGAGGTCCACTATTTT. This translates into CASSPREVHYF.

This rearrangement joins TRBV12-3 or TRBV12-4 to TRBJ2-1, with 11 bases identical to TRBD2. With V trimmed by 5 bases and J by 2 bases, 5 bases remained unmatched. This CDR3 has 16 amino acids. The chain's CDR3 is CASSRVAGGAYNEQFF. CDR3 nucleotide sequence: TGTGCCAGCAGTCGCGTAGCGGGGGGGGCCTACAATGAGCAGTTCTTC.

J is TRBJ2-7 and V is TRBV2; D remains ambiguous. Germline CDR1 reads SNHLY; CDR2 reads FYNNEI. Between the trimmed V and J ends, which lost 2 bases and 2 bases, there was a span of 16 bases. This CDR3 comprises 16 residues. The DNA of the CDR3 is TGTGCCAGCAGTGAACCCTCCCGGGTCCTAACCTACGAGCAGTACTTC. Amino acid sequence: CASSEPSRVLTYEQYF.

V usage is TRBV11-2 and J usage is TRBJ2-3; 14 positions agree with TRBD2. Germline V gene data show CDR1 as SGHAT and CDR2 as FQNNGV. The length of the CDR3 is 14 residues. Unmatched junction bases numbered 5, after V lost 5 bases and J lost 10 bases. The CDR3 DNA follows: TGTGCCAGCAGCCCCGGACTAGCGGGGGGTCCGCAGTATTTT. This codes for CASSPGLAGGPQYF.